This TCR beta chain was sequenced for a study of blood T cell repertoires in COVID-19. This clone is a singleton in its sample. The CDR3 is made up of 14 amino acids. V was cut by 3 bases and J by 2 bases, with 10 bases left in between. Germline V lookup: CDR1 WSHSY, CDR2 SAAADI. Clones were sequenced by immunoSEQ multiplex PCR, and TCRdb holds only the in-frame ones, with some missing. The top ten clones hold about 26% of a sample with 150,000 to 200,000 clones, almost 80% of them seen once. What was sequenced was peripheral blood. This clonotype was obtained from a woman between 70 and 85 years old with acute or convalescent COVID-19. The rearrangement links TRBV10-2 to TRBJ1-1; D is ambiguous. The chain's CDR3 is CASSESGGNTEAFF. Here the CDR3 DNA reads TGCGCCAGCAGTGAATCAGGAGGTAACACTGAAGCTTTCTTT.